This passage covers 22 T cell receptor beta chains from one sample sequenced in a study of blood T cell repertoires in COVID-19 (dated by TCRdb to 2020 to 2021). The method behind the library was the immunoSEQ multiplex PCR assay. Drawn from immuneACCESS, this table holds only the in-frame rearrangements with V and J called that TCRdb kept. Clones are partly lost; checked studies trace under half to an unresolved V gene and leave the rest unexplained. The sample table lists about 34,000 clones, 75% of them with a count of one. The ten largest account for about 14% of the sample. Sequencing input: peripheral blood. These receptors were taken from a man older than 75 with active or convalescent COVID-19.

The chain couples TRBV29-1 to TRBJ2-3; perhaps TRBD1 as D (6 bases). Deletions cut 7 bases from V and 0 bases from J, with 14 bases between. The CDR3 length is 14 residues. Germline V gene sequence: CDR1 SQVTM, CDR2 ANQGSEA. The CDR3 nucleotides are TGCAGCGCCAATGGGGGCGGGAGCACAGATACGCAGTATTTT. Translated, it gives CSANGGGSTDTQYF.

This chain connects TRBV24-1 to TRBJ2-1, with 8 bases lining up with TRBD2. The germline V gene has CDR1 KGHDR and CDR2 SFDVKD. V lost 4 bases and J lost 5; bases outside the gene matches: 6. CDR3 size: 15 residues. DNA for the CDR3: TGTGCCACCAGTGAAGCCGGGACTAGGGACAATGAGCAGTTCTTC. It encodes CATSEAGTRDNEQFF.

The CDR3 DNA reads TGCGCCAGCAAACGGACAGGGATCGGGGAGCTGTTTTTT. Translated, it gives CASKRTGIGELFF. V gene TRBV5-1 combines with J gene TRBJ2-2; 8 nucleotides agree with TRBD1. This CDR3 is built from 13 residues. The V and J ends lost 6 bases and 7 bases, in that order; junction bases with no gene match: 5. CDR1 SGHRS and CDR2 YFSETQ come from the germline V gene.

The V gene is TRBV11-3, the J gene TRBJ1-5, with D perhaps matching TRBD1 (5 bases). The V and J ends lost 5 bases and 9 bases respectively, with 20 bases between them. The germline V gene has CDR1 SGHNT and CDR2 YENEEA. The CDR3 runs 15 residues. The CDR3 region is CASSMDTPRGRPQHF. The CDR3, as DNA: TGTGCCAGCAGCATGGACACTCCGAGAGGAAGGCCCCAGCATTTT.

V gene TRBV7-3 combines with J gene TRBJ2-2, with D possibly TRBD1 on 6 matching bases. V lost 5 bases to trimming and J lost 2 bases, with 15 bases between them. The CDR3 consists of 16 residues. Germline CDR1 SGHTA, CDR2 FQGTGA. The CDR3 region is CASSPGQSRNTGELFF. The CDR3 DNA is TGTGCCAGCAGCCCCGGACAGAGTCGAAACACCGGGGAGCTGTTTTTT.

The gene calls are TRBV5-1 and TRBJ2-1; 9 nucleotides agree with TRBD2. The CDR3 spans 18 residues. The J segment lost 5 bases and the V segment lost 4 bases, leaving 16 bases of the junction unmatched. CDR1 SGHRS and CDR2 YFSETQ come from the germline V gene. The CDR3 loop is CASSGTPILSGGHNEQFF. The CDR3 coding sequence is TGCGCCAGCAGCGGTACCCCAATCCTTAGCGGGGGACACAATGAGCAGTTCTTC.

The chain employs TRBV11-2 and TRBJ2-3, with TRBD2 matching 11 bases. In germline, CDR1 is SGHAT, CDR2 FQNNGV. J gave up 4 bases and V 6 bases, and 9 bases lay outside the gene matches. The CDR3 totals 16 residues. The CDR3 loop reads CASSPALAGVSDTQYF. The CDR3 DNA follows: TGTGCCAGCAGTCCTGCACTAGCGGGAGTGTCAGATACGCAGTATTTT.

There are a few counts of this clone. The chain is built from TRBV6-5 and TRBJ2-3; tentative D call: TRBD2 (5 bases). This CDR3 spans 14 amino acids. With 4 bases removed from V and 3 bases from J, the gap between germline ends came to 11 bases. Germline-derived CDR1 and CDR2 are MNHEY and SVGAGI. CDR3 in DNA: TGTGCCAGCAGTTCGGACTGGGAGACAGATACGCAGTATTTT. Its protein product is CASSSDWETDTQYF.

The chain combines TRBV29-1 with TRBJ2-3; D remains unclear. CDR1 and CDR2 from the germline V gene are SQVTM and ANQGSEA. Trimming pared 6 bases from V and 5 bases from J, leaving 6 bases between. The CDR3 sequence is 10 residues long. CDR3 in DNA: TGCAGCGTGTCGGGAGATACGCAGTATTTT. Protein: CSVSGDTQYF.

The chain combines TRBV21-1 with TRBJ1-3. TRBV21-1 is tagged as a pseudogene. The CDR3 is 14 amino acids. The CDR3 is CASSKRVSGNTIYF. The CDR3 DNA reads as TGTGCCAGCAGCAAACGAGTCTCTGGAAACACCATATATTTT.

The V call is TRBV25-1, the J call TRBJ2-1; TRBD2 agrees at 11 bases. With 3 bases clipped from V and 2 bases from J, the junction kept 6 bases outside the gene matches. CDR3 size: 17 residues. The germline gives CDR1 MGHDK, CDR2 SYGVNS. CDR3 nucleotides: TGTGCCAGCAGTGATTTAGCGGGAGGGAATGCCTACAATGAGCAGTTCTTC. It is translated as CASSDLAGGNAYNEQFF.

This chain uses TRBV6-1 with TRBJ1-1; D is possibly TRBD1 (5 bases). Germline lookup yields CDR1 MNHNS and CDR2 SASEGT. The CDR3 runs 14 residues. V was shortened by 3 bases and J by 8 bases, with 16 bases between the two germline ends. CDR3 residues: CASSEPGYDLEAFF. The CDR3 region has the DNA TGTGCCAGCAGTGAGCCAGGGTATGACCTCGAAGCTTTCTTT.

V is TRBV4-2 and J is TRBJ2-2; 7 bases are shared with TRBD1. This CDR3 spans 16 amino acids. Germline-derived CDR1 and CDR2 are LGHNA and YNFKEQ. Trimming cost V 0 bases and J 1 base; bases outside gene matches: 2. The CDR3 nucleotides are TGTGCCAGCAGCCAAGAGACAGGGTGGAACACCGGGGAGCTGTTTTTT. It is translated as CASSQETGWNTGELFF.

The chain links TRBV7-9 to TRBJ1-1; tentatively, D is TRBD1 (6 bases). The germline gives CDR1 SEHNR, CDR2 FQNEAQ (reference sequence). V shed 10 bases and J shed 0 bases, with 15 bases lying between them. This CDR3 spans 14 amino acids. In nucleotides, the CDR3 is TGTGCCATCCCAGGGGCGGTGATGAACACTGAAGCTTTCTTT. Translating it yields CAIPGAVMNTEAFF.

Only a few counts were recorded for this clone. The DNA for the CDR3 is TGTGCCAGCAGCTTAGCATGGGGAGGGGAGACCCAGTACTTC. Amino acid sequence: CASSLAWGGETQYF. The chain links TRBV7-6 to TRBJ2-5, with 7 bases that match TRBD2. Germline CDR1 SGHVS, CDR2 FNYEAQ. After removal of 0 bases from V and 5 bases from J, the junction contained 3 bases not matched to a gene. CDR3 length: 14 residues.

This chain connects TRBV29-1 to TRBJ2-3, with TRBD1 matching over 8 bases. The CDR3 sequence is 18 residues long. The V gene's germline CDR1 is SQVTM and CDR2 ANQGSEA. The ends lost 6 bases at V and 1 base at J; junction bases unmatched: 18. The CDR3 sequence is CSVPRGQGAYYGTDTQYF. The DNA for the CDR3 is TGCAGCGTGCCCCGGGGGCAGGGGGCATACTACGGCACAGATACGCAGTATTTT.

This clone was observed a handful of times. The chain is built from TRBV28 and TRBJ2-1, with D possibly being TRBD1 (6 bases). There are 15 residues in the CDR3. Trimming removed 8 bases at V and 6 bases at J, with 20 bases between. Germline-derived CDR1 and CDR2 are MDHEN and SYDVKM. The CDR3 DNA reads TGTGCCAGCCCTCCAAACAGGGTGGATTCCAATGAGCAGTTCTTC. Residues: CASPPNRVDSNEQFF.

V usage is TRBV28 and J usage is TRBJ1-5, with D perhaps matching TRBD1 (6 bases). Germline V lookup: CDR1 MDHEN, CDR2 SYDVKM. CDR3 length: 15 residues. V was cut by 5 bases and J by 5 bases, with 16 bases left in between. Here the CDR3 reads CASSPRGGGDQPQHF. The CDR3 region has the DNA TGTGCCAGCAGTCCCAGGGGTGGAGGTGATCAGCCCCAGCATTTT.

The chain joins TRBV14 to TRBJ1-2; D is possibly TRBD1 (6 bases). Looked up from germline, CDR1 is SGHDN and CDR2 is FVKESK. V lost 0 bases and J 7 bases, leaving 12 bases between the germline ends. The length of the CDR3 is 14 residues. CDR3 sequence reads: CASSQDLQGLGYTF. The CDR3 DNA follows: TGTGCCAGCAGCCAAGATTTGCAGGGGCTTGGCTACACCTTC. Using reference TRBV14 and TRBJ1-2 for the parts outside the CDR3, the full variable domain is EAGVTQFPSHSVIEKGQTVTLRCDPISGHDNLYWYRRVMGKEIKFLLHFVKESKQDESGMPNNRFLAERTGGTYSTLKVQPAELEDSGVYFCASSQDLQGLGYTFGSGTRLTVV.

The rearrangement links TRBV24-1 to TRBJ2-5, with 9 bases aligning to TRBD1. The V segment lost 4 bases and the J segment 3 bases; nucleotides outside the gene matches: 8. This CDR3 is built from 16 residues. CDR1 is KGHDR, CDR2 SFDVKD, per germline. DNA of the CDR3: TGTGCCACCAGTGACCGATGGACAGGGGATGAAGAGACCCAGTACTTC. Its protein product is CATSDRWTGDEETQYF.

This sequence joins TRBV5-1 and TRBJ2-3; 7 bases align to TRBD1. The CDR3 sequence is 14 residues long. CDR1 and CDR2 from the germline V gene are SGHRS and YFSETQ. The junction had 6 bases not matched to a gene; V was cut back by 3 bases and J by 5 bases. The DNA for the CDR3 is TGCGCCAGCAGCTCCCGGACAGGTGGAGATACGCAGTATTTT. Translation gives CASSSRTGGDTQYF.

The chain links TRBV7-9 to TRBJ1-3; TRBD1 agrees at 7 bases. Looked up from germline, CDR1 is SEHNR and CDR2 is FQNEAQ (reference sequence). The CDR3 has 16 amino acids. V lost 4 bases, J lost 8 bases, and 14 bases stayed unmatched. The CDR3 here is CASSSSRTGFVDTIYF. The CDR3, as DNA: TGTGCCAGCAGCTCGTCAAGGACAGGCTTCGTAGACACCATATATTTT.